This T cell receptor beta chain came from a study of blood T cell repertoires in COVID-19. Assay used: immunoSEQ multiplex PCR; TCRdb lists only in-frame clones, some missing. The repertoire holds 350,000 or so clones, 89% seen once, with 3% to 4% in the top ten. This CDR3 is 15 amino acids long. Germline V lookup: CDR1 SGHTA, CDR2 FQGNSA. Deletions cut 2 bases from V and 5 bases from J, with 15 bases between. Sequencing was done on a sample of peripheral blood. This TCR derives from an older woman with COVID-19, enrolled during active disease. This rearrangement joins TRBV7-2 to TRBJ1-1, with a weak D call TRBD1 (5 bases). Written as DNA, the CDR3 is TGTGCCAGCAGCTTAATGCGGGGGTGGGGTACTGAAGCTTTCTTT. This encodes CASSLMRGWGTEAFF.